This T cell receptor beta chain was observed in a study of blood T cell repertoires in COVID-19. Study-level background: Samples representing acute and convalescent COVID-19 were sourced from the United States, Italy and Spain. Nucleic acid was either cDNA or gDNA, and it came from T cells, B-cell-depleted T cells, or PBMCs.

This CDR3 region has 13 residues. CDR1 is MGHRA and CDR2 is YSYEKL in the germline V gene. The germline V and J ends were trimmed by 0 bases and 4 bases, with 6 bases remaining between them. Per the original data handling: Reference gene primer amplification gave estimated nucleated cell counts. Sequenced by immunoSEQ multiplex PCR; TCRdb stores in-frame clones only, minus some. That table furnishes V, J and clone size, whereas the DNA furnished D and trimming. Of about 160,000 clones in the sample, more than 70% were seen once. This receptor was identified in a man aged 60 to 75 with acute or convalescent COVID-19. This chain uses TRBV4-1 with TRBJ1-2; D is unresolved. Specimen: peripheral blood. This chain's CDR3 is CASSQEAGYGYTF. DNA for the CDR3: TGCGCCAGCAGCCAAGAAGCGGGCTATGGCTACACCTTC.